This is a list of T cell receptor beta chains from one sample in a study of beta chain features in type 1 diabetes. Sequencing used immunoSEQ multiplex PCR; TCRdb keeps in-frame clones, though not all of them. The table shows 390,000 or so clones, with roughly 14% occurring only once. Material: naive CD4+ T cells from blood. Receptors were obtained from a man younger than 40 in good health. CDR3s include the opening cysteine and the closing phenylalanine or tryptophan. Clone sizes are given selectively: once, few, many, or a class where the clone is expanded.

CDR3 protein | J gene | CDR3 length | clone size | V gene
CASSVFGTSGRSDTQYF | TRBJ2-3 | 17 | NA | TRBV9
CASSFKPWGGYTF | TRBJ1-2 | 13 | NA | TRBV27
CATSRGGGERYEQYF | TRBJ2-7 | 15 | few | TRBV15
CASSLSSGRNEQFF | TRBJ2-1 | 14 | few | TRBV7-9
CASSIGGSLSLNEQFF | TRBJ2-1 | 16 | few | TRBV19
CAIQEGDTQYF | TRBJ2-3 | 11 | few | TRBV10-3
CASSLAAPRKFF | TRBJ2-1 | 12 | few | TRBV7-2
CASSRPLTSGNTDTQYF | TRBJ2-3 | 17 | few | TRBV19
CASSYPVGGTEAFF | TRBJ1-1 | 14 | few | TRBV11-3
CASSPDRGTQYF | TRBJ2-5 | 12 | NA | TRBV7-2
CASSQAPSRAKNIQYF | TRBJ2-4 | 16 | few | TRBV4-1
CASSLIMNYEQYF | TRBJ2-7 | 13 | few | TRBV5-4
CASSQDERGIQAFF | TRBJ1-1 | 14 | NA | TRBV4-3
CASSLADGYGYTF | TRBJ1-2 | 13 | NA | TRBV7-8
CASSSRQTTTNEKLFF | TRBJ1-4 | 16 | few | TRBV13
CASSFRRAAVVF | TRBJ2-1 | 12 | few | TRBV28
CASSGPSVTDTQYF | TRBJ2-3 | 14 | NA | TRBV5-7
CASSSSPQNTEAFF | TRBJ1-1 | 14 | NA | TRBV6-5
CASSRTGVKQFF | TRBJ2-1 | 12 | few | TRBV13
CASSEGRSGANVLTF | TRBJ2-6 | 15 | few | TRBV19
CASSYDGVIDTQYF | TRBJ2-3 | 14 | NA | TRBV27
CASSERSYEQYF | TRBJ2-7 | 12 | few | TRBV14
CASSRALSSYEQYF | TRBJ2-7 | 14 | few | TRBV27
CASSHGLDRARGYTF | TRBJ1-2 | 15 | NA | TRBV4-3
CASSAGEIGNTIYF | TRBJ1-3 | 14 | few | TRBV7-8
CSVTLTDTQYF | TRBJ2-3 | 11 | NA | TRBV29-1
CASSFRRDTSPVSGDNEQFF | TRBJ2-1 | 20 | NA | TRBV7-8
CANFVAATSTDTQYF | TRBJ2-3 | 15 | NA | TRBV2
CASSSGPSGFQETQYF | TRBJ2-5 | 16 | NA | TRBV7-2
CASRKDRGWDTEAFF | TRBJ1-1 | 15 | NA | TRBV28
CSNRQGRTQEQGETQYF | TRBJ2-5 | 17 | NA | TRBV29-1
CAISDSIYRDTDYEQYF | TRBJ2-7 | 17 | NA | TRBV10-3
CASRGTSAGKGTQYF | TRBJ2-5 | 15 | few | TRBV2
CASSPENTAGANVLTF | TRBJ2-6 | 16 | NA | TRBV9
CAWSGNVGLAGGSWQFF | TRBJ2-1 | 17 | once | TRBV30
CAIRPGSGNTIYF | TRBJ1-3 | 13 | NA | TRBV10-3
CASSRGGTDTQYF | TRBJ2-3 | 13 | NA | TRBV18
CASSQGKTQYF | TRBJ2-5 | 11 | NA | TRBV6-5
CASSPTGNSNQPQHF | TRBJ1-5 | 15 | NA | TRBV9
CASSAAGQTQYF | TRBJ2-5 | 12 | NA | TRBV9
CASSYREYQPQHF | TRBJ1-5 | 13 | few | TRBV6-5
CAWSRYGDPYNEQFF | TRBJ2-1 | 15 | few | TRBV30
CASSQGGYGRNEQYF | TRBJ2-7 | 15 | NA | TRBV4-1
CASSPLRSTQETQYF | TRBJ2-5 | 15 | few | TRBV18
CSALRAGLQETQYF | TRBJ2-5 | 14 | NA | TRBV29-1
CASSLARGSGFGTEAFF | TRBJ1-1 | 17 | few | TRBV5-4
CASSLLRWDEQYF | TRBJ2-7 | 13 | NA | TRBV27
CAISGTRTDLAQYF | TRBJ2-5 | 14 | few | TRBV10-3
CSVGQGGGQPQHF | TRBJ1-5 | 13 | few | TRBV29-1
CASSPRAATGELFF | TRBJ2-2 | 14 | NA | TRBV5-1
CASSFQGNTEAFF | TRBJ1-1 | 13 | NA | TRBV7-9